Each of the 30 T cell receptor beta chains below was sequenced from the same sample in a study of T and B cells in COVID-19 patients. TRB rearrangements were amplified by multiplex PCR with BIOMED2 TRB-A/B primers. TCRdb independently ran MiXCR on the multiplex PCR reads; one entry per CDR3 protein. The data contain thousands of distinct CDR3 sequences, approximately 33% of them singletons. Blood genomic DNA input for TRB amplification was about 240-500 ng. The sequencing input was blood. The receptors originated from a human donor who had recovered from COVID-19.

This clonotype is classed as medium-sized. The chain combines TRBV6-6 with TRBJ2-3, with 10 bases that match TRBD1. Germline loops: CDR1 MNHNY, CDR2 SVGAGI (reference sequence). V lost 4 bases and J lost 4; bases outside the gene matches: 11. The CDR3 is made up of 17 amino acids. The CDR3 loop is CASSSRDRGRRPDTQYF. As DNA, the CDR3 is TGTGCCAGCAGTTCCCGAGACAGGGGGCGCCGCCCAGATACGCAGTATTTT.

About this clonotype itself: A read error may produce the germline difference seen at one junction end. V and J are TRBV7-2 and TRBJ2-7; D remains unclear. CDR1 is SGHTA, CDR2 FQGNSA, per germline. The CDR3 is 15 amino acids. CDR3 amino acids: CASSQDGPPAYEQYF. The CDR3 DNA reads TGCGCCAGCAGCCAAGACGGGCCCCCAGCCTACGAGCAGTACTTC.

The chain has TRBV5-1 and TRBJ2-6; no definite D call. This CDR3 has 15 amino acids. V was trimmed by 7 bases and J by 0 bases, leaving 11 bases between them. The V gene's germline CDR1 is SGHRS and CDR2 YFSETQ. As DNA, the CDR3 is TGCGCCAGCTCTGGCAGGCCCTCTGGGGCCAACGTCCTGACTTTC. It translates to CASSGRPSGANVLTF.

V and J are TRBV5-4 and TRBJ1-2; a weak D match, TRBD1 (5 bases). This CDR3 has 14 amino acids. Deletions cut 4 bases from V and 8 bases from J, with 18 bases between. Germline assignment: CDR1 SGHNT and CDR2 YYREEE (reference sequence). For the CDR3, the DNA is TGTGCCAGCAGCCCGAGAACCCAGGGTGGCGGCTACACCTTC. Its translation: CASSPRTQGGGYTF.

By share, this clonotype ranks as medium-sized (0.01 to 0.1%). The rearrangement joins TRBV19 to TRBJ2-1, with D perhaps TRBD1 or TRBD2 (5 bases each). Germline loops: CDR1 LNHDA, CDR2 SQIVND (reference sequence). V was clipped by 4 bases and J by 0 bases, with 10 bases between them. CDR3 length equals 15 residues. This chain's CDR3 is CASSKPGHSYNEQFF. CDR3 in DNA: TGTGCCAGTAGTAAACCGGGGCACTCCTACAATGAGCAGTTCTTC.

This clonotype is deemed medium-sized. The chain employs TRBV6-2 or TRBV6-3 and TRBJ2-5; D remains ambiguous. Germline V lookup: CDR1 MNHEY, CDR2 SVGEGT. This CDR3 has 14 amino acids. The germline V and J ends were trimmed by 4 bases and 1 base, with 10 bases remaining between them. The CDR3, as DNA: TGTGCCAGCAGTTTAACAGAGATCCAAGAGACCCAGTACTTC. Amino acid sequence: CASSLTEIQETQYF.

V and J are TRBV20-1 and TRBJ1-6, with 8 bases that match TRBD1. In germline, CDR1 is DFQATT, CDR2 SNEGSKA (reference sequence). With V trimmed by 1 base and J by 7 bases, 6 bases remained unmatched. This CDR3 has 15 residues. The DNA for the CDR3 is TGCAGTGCTAGAGTTGGGACAGGCGGAAATTCACCCCTCCACTTT. As protein: CSARVGTGGNSPLHF.

Within the sample, this clonotype is medium-sized. The rearrangement links TRBV29-1 to TRBJ1-2, with D unresolved. The germline V and J ends were trimmed by 6 bases and 3 bases, with 29 bases remaining between them. Per germline, CDR1 SQVTM and CDR2 ANQGSEA. The CDR3 extends over 18 amino acids. CDR3 loop: CSVLATRDPIAPDYGYTF. As DNA, the CDR3 is TGCAGCGTCCTAGCTACCCGGGATCCAATCGCCCCTGACTATGGCTACACCTTC. Full variable domain (missing parts from reference TRBV29-1 and TRBJ1-2): SAVISQKPSRDICQRGTSLTIQCQVDSQVTMMFWYRQQPGQSLTLIATANQGSEATYESGFVIDKFPISRPNLTFSTLTVSNMSPEDSSIYLCSVLATRDPIAPDYGYTFGSGTRLTVV.

This clonotype was picked up a small number of times. The chain combines TRBV6-5 with TRBJ1-1; unclear D gene. This CDR3 is 15 amino acids long. Germline CDR1 MNHEY, CDR2 SVGAGI. The V end was cut by 2 bases, the J end by 0 bases, with 10 bases between. The CDR3 spells CASSYDQALNTEAFF. The CDR3 nucleotides read TGTGCCAGCAGTTACGATCAGGCGCTGAACACTGAAGCTTTCTTT.

This clonotype was counted a few times. This chain links TRBV4-3 with TRBJ2-1; TRBD1 matches 11 bases. Per germline, CDR1 LGHNA and CDR2 YSLEER. The junction had 8 bases not matched to a gene; V was cut back by 8 bases and J by 5 bases. The CDR3 contains 15 residues. The CDR3 nucleotides read TGCGCCAGCGCGGGCGGGACAGGGGGTAACAATGAGCAGTTCTTC. It yields the protein CASAGGTGGNNEQFF.

The genes are TRBV27 and TRBJ2-3, with D possibly TRBD2 on 5 matching bases. The CDR3 is made up of 15 amino acids. The ends were cut back, 6 bases at V and 4 bases at J, with 17 bases in the middle. CDR1 is MNHEY and CDR2 is SMNVEV in the germline V gene (reference sequence). The CDR3 region is CASSPRVRGADTQYF. The DNA for the CDR3 is TGTGCCAGCAGCCCCCGCGTCCGGGGTGCAGATACGCAGTATTTT.

This chain uses TRBV7-2 with TRBJ1-1, with a tentative D call TRBD1 (5 bases). The CDR3 consists of 15 residues. The germline CDR1 and CDR2 sequences are SGHTA and FQGNSA. Trimming pared 5 bases from V and 8 bases from J, leaving 21 bases between. DNA of the CDR3: TGTGCCAGCAGCGTACCAATGATCGGGGCCAGGGAAGCTTTCTTT. It encodes CASSVPMIGAREAFF.

The V call is TRBV6-5, the J call TRBJ1-4; 8 positions match TRBD1. J lost 3 bases, V lost 7 bases, and 1 base had no gene match. Germline CDR1 is MNHEY and CDR2 is SVGAGI. This CDR3 has 13 residues. CDR3 in amino acids: CASNRGSNEKLFF. The DNA of the CDR3 is TGTGCCAGCAACAGGGGGTCTAATGAAAAACTGTTTTTT.

This sequence joins TRBV11-2 and TRBJ2-5; D unclear. Deletions cut 5 bases from V and 5 bases from J, with 6 bases between. CDR1 is SGHAT, CDR2 FQNNGV, per germline. The CDR3 loop spans 11 amino acids. CDR3 sequence (DNA): TGTGCCAGCAGCCCCCGGGAGACCCAGTACTTC. Translation: CASSPRETQYF.

This clonotype is termed medium-sized (0.01 to 0.1%). This chain links TRBV19 with TRBJ1-2, with no clear D. The CDR3 covers 14 residues. V was clipped by 0 bases and J by 2 bases, with 7 bases between them. Germline V gives CDR1 LNHDA, CDR2 SQIVND (reference sequence). The chain's CDR3 is CASSIDWGNYGYTF. The CDR3, as DNA: TGTGCCAGTAGTATAGATTGGGGAAACTATGGCTACACCTTC.

By frequency in the sample, this clonotype is medium-sized. The gene calls are TRBV30 and TRBJ1-5; D is uncertain. Trimming shortened V by 2 bases and J by 6 bases, and 11 bases separated the two germline ends. There are 13 residues in the CDR3. Per germline, CDR1 GTSNPN and CDR2 SVGIG (reference sequence). CDR3: CAWSMKGSQPQHF. CDR3 coding DNA: TGTGCCTGGAGTATGAAGGGTAGTCAGCCCCAGCATTTT.

This clonotype occurred a few times. This chain joins TRBV7-2 and TRBJ2-1, with TRBD2 as a possible D gene (6 bases). The length of the CDR3 is 14 residues. V was cut by 0 bases and J by 8 bases, with 11 bases left in between. Germline values: CDR1 SGHTA, CDR2 FQGNSA. The DNA of the CDR3 is TGTGCCAGCAGCTTAGCGGGGGGTTTGGATGAGCAGTTCTTC. Its translation: CASSLAGGLDEQFF.

V is TRBV27 and J is TRBJ1-4; the D gene is possibly TRBD1 (6 bases). The CDR3 covers 16 residues. Trimming cost V 1 base and J 4 bases, with 13 bases left between them. The germline V gene has CDR1 MNHEY and CDR2 SMNVEV (reference sequence). CDR3 in DNA: TGTGCCAGCAGTTTATGGGGACACAACCTTAATGAAAAACTGTTTTTT. Encoded protein: CASSLWGHNLNEKLFF.

This clonotype is termed medium-sized (0.01 to 0.1%). This chain uses TRBV19 with TRBJ2-3; 10 bases line up with TRBD2. The V segment lost 4 bases and the J segment 1 base; nucleotides outside the gene matches: 11. The CDR3 extends over 18 amino acids. The germline gives CDR1 LNHDA, CDR2 SQIVND (reference sequence). This CDR3 reads CASSTPSHTSGGTDTQYF. CDR3 DNA: TGTGCCAGTAGTACTCCATCACATACTAGCGGGGGCACAGATACGCAGTATTTT.

By sample share, this clonotype is medium-sized. The V and J genes are TRBV5-6 and TRBJ2-1; D unclear. Germline V CDR1 and CDR2: SGHDT, YYEEEE. The CDR3 totals 11 residues. Deletions cut 6 bases from V and 6 bases from J, with 7 bases between. CDR3 residues: CASTLLNEQFF. The CDR3 DNA sequence: TGTGCCAGCACCCTGCTCAATGAGCAGTTCTTC.

This clonotype was detected only once. The chain employs TRBV5-6 and TRBJ1-1; TRBD1 might be the D (5 bases). CDR3 size: 13 residues. Germline CDR1 is SGHDT and CDR2 is YYEEEE. V was pared by 3 bases and J by 9 bases, with 15 bases between. The CDR3 nucleotides read TGTGCCAGCAGCTCCAGGGAGGATACACAAGCTTTCTTT. As protein: CASSSREDTQAFF. Looking up the rest from reference TRBV5-6 and TRBJ1-1 gives the full variable domain: DAGVTQSPTHLIKTRGQQVTLRCSPKSGHDTVSWYQQALGQGPQFIFQYYEEEERQRGNFPDRFSGHQFPNYSSELNVNALLLGDSALYLCASSSREDTQAFFGQGTRLTVV.

The chain recombines TRBV5-1 with TRBJ1-2; no firm D call. CDR1 and CDR2 from the germline V gene are SGHRS and YFSETQ. The CDR3 runs to 15 residues. With 4 bases removed from V and 2 bases from J, the gap between germline ends came to 15 bases. The CDR3, as DNA: TGCGCCAGCAGCACACGGAGCGGAGAGAACTATGGCTACACCTTC. Its protein is CASSTRSGENYGYTF.

Of note for this clonotype: A read error is possible here, since a much larger clone lies one base away. This chain connects TRBV6-2 or TRBV6-3 to TRBJ2-1; either TRBD1 or TRBD2 may supply D (5 bases each). The CDR3 extends over 14 amino acids. Germline V lookup: CDR1 MNHEY, CDR2 SVGEGT. The V and J ends lost 4 bases and 7 bases respectively, with 14 bases between them. The chain's CDR3 is CASSFRTWGNEQFF. The CDR3 DNA reads as TGTGCCAGCAGTTTCCGGACATGGGGGAATGAGCAGTTCTTC.

V usage is TRBV6-6 and J usage is TRBJ2-7; 11 bases are shared with TRBD1. The length of the CDR3 is 14 residues. Germline V CDR1 and CDR2: MNHNY, SVGAGI (reference sequence). After removal of 6 bases from V and 7 bases from J, the junction contained 8 bases not matched to a gene. The chain's CDR3 is CASRTWDRGYEQYF. The DNA of the CDR3 is TGTGCCAGCAGAACATGGGACAGGGGGTATGAGCAGTACTTC.

By share, this clonotype counts as medium-sized. The chain recombines TRBV19 with TRBJ1-5, with 8 bases aligning to TRBD1. The CDR3 consists of 14 residues. With 4 bases clipped from V and 1 base from J, the junction kept 0 bases outside the gene matches. The germline V gene has CDR1 LNHDA and CDR2 SQIVND (reference sequence). The CDR3: CASSRTGSNQPQHF. In DNA, the CDR3 is TGTGCCAGTAGTAGGACAGGGAGCAATCAGCCCCAGCATTTT.

This clonotype was counted a single time. V and J are TRBV20-1 and TRBJ1-4; no clear D gene. The V gene's germline CDR1 is DFQATT and CDR2 SNEGSKA (reference sequence). V shed 0 bases and J shed 4 bases, with 9 bases lying between them. The CDR3 loop spans 14 amino acids. CDR3 residues: CSARDGRFNEKLFF. CDR3 in DNA: TGCAGTGCTAGAGATGGGCGATTTAATGAAAAACTGTTTTTT.

This clonotype is medium-sized in the sample. V is TRBV19 and J is TRBJ2-7, with 7 bases aligning to TRBD2. This CDR3 has 16 amino acids. CDR1 is LNHDA, CDR2 SQIVND, per germline (reference sequence). V gave up 7 bases and J gave up 5 bases; unmatched junction bases: 17. Here the CDR3 DNA reads TGTGCCAGTACCCGAGGCGGGGGATCATTATCCGACGAGCAGTACTTC. Translated, it gives CASTRGGGSLSDEQYF.

This clonotype ranks as medium-sized. The J gene is TRBJ2-1, the V gene TRBV6-5; D might be TRBD1 (5 bases). V was trimmed by 6 bases and J by 4 bases, leaving 10 bases between them. The CDR3 sequence is 13 residues long. Germline lookup yields CDR1 MNHEY and CDR2 SVGAGI. CDR3 sequence reads: CASSLQAYNEQFF. As DNA, the CDR3 is TGTGCCAGCAGCCTACAGGCGTACAATGAGCAGTTCTTC.

The rearrangement links TRBV6-2 or TRBV6-3 to TRBJ2-7; no firm D call. The germline V gene encodes CDR1 MNHEY and CDR2 SVGEGT. This CDR3 contains 13 residues. The ends were cut back, 6 bases at V and 4 bases at J, with 13 bases in the middle. The CDR3 coding sequence is TGTGCCAGCAGATTGACACTCCCTTACGAGCAGTACTTC. Translated: CASRLTLPYEQYF.

This clonotype was observed a handful of times. V is TRBV7-2 and J is TRBJ1-4; D remains ambiguous. Germline V gene lookup returns CDR1 SGHTA and CDR2 FQGNSA. V was trimmed by 1 base and J by 0 bases, leaving 9 bases between them. The CDR3 totals 16 residues. The chain's CDR3 is CASSLGELSTNEKLFF. CDR3 nucleotide sequence: TGTGCCAGCAGCTTAGGAGAGCTATCAACTAATGAAAAACTGTTTTTT.